The rows below give T cell receptor beta chains drawn from one sample of a study of cytomegalovirus exposure and HLA in healthy donors. Only in-frame clones appear in the TCRdb table, and some are missing; sequencing was by immunoSEQ multiplex PCR. The sample has 240,000 or so clones, 81% seen once. The source material was PBMCs. The source of these receptors is a woman in her fifties or sixties in good health and CMV-seropositive. The CDR3 runs from the conserved cysteine through the conserved F or W. Each record gives: J gene, V gene, clone size, D gene, CDR3 DNA, CDR3 protein. A D gene is named only where the DNA matches it firmly. Rows give clone size only sometimes, using once, few, many, or a class for an expanded clone.

>TRBJ1-1|TRBV29-1|NA|NA
TGCAGCGTTAGGGGGTTGGTTGTGGACACTGAAGCTTTCTTT
CSVRGLVVDTEAFF
>TRBJ2-7|TRBV6-5|NA|NA
TGTGCCAGCAGTTTACAGGCAGGGCCCTACGAGCAGTACTTC
CASSLQAGPYEQYF
>TRBJ2-3|TRBV5-4|NA|NA
TGTGCCAGCAGCTTGGGAGGTCCCGGGAGAAAAACAGATACGCAGTATTTT
CASSLGGPGRKTDTQYF
>TRBJ2-3|TRBV29-1|NA|NA
TGCAGCGTCGATGGGGGTGGAGGGGTCACAGATACGCAGTATTTT
CSVDGGGGVTDTQYF
>TRBJ1-5|TRBV2|NA|TRBD1
TGTGCCAGCAGTCAAGGGACAGGGGGCTTACAGCCCCAGCATTTT
CASSQGTGGLQPQHF
>TRBJ2-7|TRBV28|NA|NA
TGTGCCAGCAGTTTACAAGCACGACACTACGAGCAGTACTTC
CASSLQARHYEQYF
>TRBJ2-3|TRBV10-3|once|TRBD2
TGTGCCTCCAGACTAGCGGGAGTGGCAGATACGCAGTATTTT
CASRLAGVADTQYF
>TRBJ2-3|TRBV10-1|NA|TRBD2
TGCGCCAGCAGTGATGTCCTAGCGGGAGCGGATACGCAGTATTTT
CASSDVLAGADTQYF
>TRBJ2-7|TRBV28|NA|NA
TGTGCCAGCAGTCGCCCGGTAGGAGGAGTGGAGCAGTACTTC
CASSRPVGGVEQYF
>TRBJ2-7|TRBV7-2|NA|TRBD2
TGTGCCAGCAGCACAACTAGCGGTCCTACCTACGAGCAGTACTTC
CASSTTSGPTYEQYF
>TRBJ1-4|TRBV27|NA|TRBD1
TGTGCCAGCAGTTTCTCTAGGGGGCTGGGTGAAAAACTGTTTTTT
CASSFSRGLGEKLFF
>TRBJ1-1|TRBV2|NA|NA
TGTGCCAGCAGGGGGGGGAACACTGAAGCTTTCTTT
CASRGGNTEAFF
>TRBJ2-1|TRBV7-9|once|TRBD2
TGTGCCAGCAGCCTACAGGGACTAGCGGGAGGCGATGAGCAGTTCTTC
CASSLQGLAGGDEQFF
>TRBJ2-3|TRBV6-6|NA|NA
TGTGCCAGCAGTTACTCGAGGGTTTGGGATACGCAGTATTTT
CASSYSRVWDTQYF